Described below is a single T cell receptor (beta chain) sequence and its context. These data originate in a study of control samples from healthy donors and cancer patients. The data were produced by immunoSEQ multiplex PCR, yet TCRdb's version contains in-frame clones alone and is incomplete. The sample lists about 69,000 clones, 84% occurring once. The V gene end was trimmed by 7 bases and the J gene end by 5 bases; junction bases not matched to a gene: 9. The CDR3 totals 15 residues. CDR1 is SGHTA, CDR2 FQGNSA, per germline. Sequencing input: PBMCs. This chain links TRBV7-2 with TRBJ1-5; TRBD1 agrees at 9 bases. This clonotype was sampled from a woman aged 50 to 60 with lung cancer. The CDR3 here is CASIQDRGVDQPQHF. The CDR3 DNA follows: TGTGCCAGCATTCAGGACAGGGGAGTCGATCAGCCCCAGCATTTT.